A selection of T cell receptor beta chains follows, all from one sample in a study of shared T cell receptors in the human thymus. Here immunoSEQ multiplex PCR was the method, and the copy in TCRdb shows in-frame clones only, minus some. The sample yields under 700,000 clones, more than 75% seen once. These records were also assigned to another study, of human thymus T cells.

Sequenced material: thymocytes. These receptor sequences come from a boy under two years old with a congenital heart defect. Each CDR3 is given with its conserved first and last residue. Fields, in order: V gene, D gene, CDR3 length, J gene, clone size, CDR3 DNA, CDR3 protein. A D gene is named only where the DNA matches it firmly. Size is omitted from some rows. Given values are once, few, many or a class for expanded clones.

TRBV6-5	NA	16	TRBJ1-2	NA	TGTGCCAGCAGTTCCGGCAGGGTCACGCATCCACCTGGCTACACCTTC	CASSSGRVTHPPGYTF
TRBV13	TRBD1	15	TRBJ1-2	NA	TGTGCCAGCAGCTATTCTAAGGGGGCGAGCTATGGCTACACCTTC	CASSYSKGASYGYTF
TRBV4-1	NA	17	TRBJ2-2	NA	TGCGCCAGCAGCCCCTCAGACAACAGGCCGAACACCGGGGAGCTGTTTTTT	CASSPSDNRPNTGELFF
TRBV28	TRBD1	15	TRBJ2-7	NA	TGTGCCAGCAGTTCCCCCGACAGGGTTCTCTACGAGCAGTACTTC	CASSSPDRVLYEQYF
TRBV6-4	TRBD1	15	TRBJ1-3	NA	TGTGCCAGCAGCGGATTAGGGGGCGCCGGAAACACCATATATTTT	CASSGLGGAGNTIYF
TRBV20-1	NA	10	TRBJ2-1	NA	TGCAGTGCTAGTCGCAATGAGCAGTTCTTC	CSASRNEQFF
TRBV7-6	TRBD1	15	TRBJ2-7	few	TGTGCCAGCAGCTTAGGCGACAGGGCCCCCTACGAGCAGTACTTC	CASSLGDRAPYEQYF
TRBV29-1	TRBD1	14	TRBJ1-2	once	TGCAGCGTTGAGGGACAGGGAGTTAACTATGGCTACACCTTC	CSVEGQGVNYGYTF
TRBV6-1	TRBD1	14	TRBJ1-5	NA	TGTGCCAGCAGTCCGACAGGGGGCGTGCAGCCCCAGCATTTT	CASSPTGGVQPQHF
TRBV5-6	NA	19	TRBJ2-6	NA	TGTGCCAGCAGCTCGTTGGCAGGGGCGTCCTTTTCTGGGGCCAACGTCCTGACTTTC	CASSSLAGASFSGANVLTF
TRBV30	TRBD2	17	TRBJ2-3	NA	TGTGCCTGGAGTGTACTGAAGCTAGCGGGAGGAACAGATACGCAGTATTTT	CAWSVLKLAGGTDTQYF
TRBV4-3	NA	13	TRBJ2-2	once	TGCGCCAGCAGCCCCTCAGCGGGCGGGGAGCTGTTTTTT	CASSPSAGGELFF
TRBV6-6	NA	16	TRBJ2-4	NA	TGTGCCAGCGGGCGGGCCAGACTTATAGCCAAAAACATTCAGTACTTC	CASGRARLIAKNIQYF
TRBV4-1	TRBD2	15	TRBJ2-4	few	TGCGCCAGCAGCCAAGATTTGGCTAGCGGACCCATTCAGTACTTC	CASSQDLASGPIQYF
TRBV2	NA	15	TRBJ2-1	NA	TGTGCCAGCAGTGCGGAGACTACATCCTACAATGAGCAGTTCTTC	CASSAETTSYNEQFF
TRBV25-1	TRBD1	16	TRBJ2-7	NA	TGTGCCAGCAGCGACCTCCGGACAGGGGAGATATTCGAGCAGTACTTC	CASSDLRTGEIFEQYF
TRBV6-4	NA	14	TRBJ2-1	few	TGTGCCAGCAGTGACAGGGGGTGGGCCAGTGAGCAGTTCTTC	CASSDRGWASEQFF
TRBV18	NA	14	TRBJ2-7	NA	TGTGCCAGCTCACCCCCGACAGCGAGCTACGAGCAGTACTTC	CASSPPTASYEQYF
TRBV11-3	TRBD2	15	TRBJ2-2	NA	TGTGCCAGCATAGCCCAGCGCGGGAGGACCGGGGAGCTGTTTTTT	CASIAQRGRTGELFF
TRBV9	TRBD1	18	TRBJ1-3	NA	TGTGCCAGCAGCGTAGGGTGGGGGAACAGGGGCTCTGGAAACACCATATATTTT	CASSVGWGNRGSGNTIYF
TRBV6-6	NA	15	TRBJ1-5	once	TGTGCCAGCAGGGCCGGGACACCAAGCAATCAGCCCCAGCATTTT	CASRAGTPSNQPQHF
TRBV30	NA	13	TRBJ1-2	NA	TGTGCCTGGAGTCTAACAGGTTTCTATGGCTACACCTTC	CAWSLTGFYGYTF
TRBV5-1	NA	15	TRBJ2-7	NA	TGCGCCAGCAGCGAGCCCCTAGCGCCCGAATACGAGCAGTACTTC	CASSEPLAPEYEQYF
TRBV13	NA	16	TRBJ2-2	NA	TGTGCCAGCAGCTCAGAGGGTAGGGCGAACACCGGGGAGCTGTTTTTT	CASSSEGRANTGELFF
TRBV7-2	NA	17	TRBJ2-7	NA	TGTGCCAGCAGCTTAGGCCGACCCGGGGATGGCTCCTACGAGCAGTACTTC	CASSLGRPGDGSYEQYF
TRBV27	NA	15	TRBJ1-5	NA	TGTGCCAGCAGTTTTTCCCAGGGCACCAATCAGCCCCAGCATTTT	CASSFSQGTNQPQHF
TRBV4-3	TRBD1	15	TRBJ1-2	NA	TGCGCCAGCAGCCAACGGACAGGATATAACTATGGCTACACCTTC	CASSQRTGYNYGYTF
TRBV19	NA	13	TRBJ1-2	NA	TGTGCCAGTAGTCCGACAGGAAACTATGGCTACACCTTC	CASSPTGNYGYTF
TRBV6-1	TRBD1	20	TRBJ2-7	NA	TGTGCCAGCAGTGATACCGGGGGGACAGGGGGTTTTAAAGCCCTCTACGAGCAGTACTTC	CASSDTGGTGGFKALYEQYF
TRBV5-4	TRBD1	15	TRBJ1-1	once	TGTGCCAGCAGTTTTCCGGGACAGGGGGGATCTGAGGCTTTCTTT	CASSFPGQGGSEAFF
TRBV18	NA	15	TRBJ2-7	NA	TGTGCCAGCTCACCGGGTGCAGGGAAAAACTACGAGCAGTACTTC	CASSPGAGKNYEQYF
TRBV6-1	TRBD1	15	TRBJ2-7	NA	TGTGCCAGCAGTGTCGTCCCGGGACAGGGAAGGGAGCAGTACTTC	CASSVVPGQGREQYF
TRBV30	TRBD2	14	TRBJ2-5	NA	TGTGCCTGGAAGGGGATGGGGGGGCAAGAGACCCAGTACTTC	CAWKGMGGQETQYF
TRBV12-2	NA	14	TRBJ2-5	NA	TGTGCAAGTCGACCAGCGGGTGAGGGGGAGACCCAGTACTTC	CASRPAGEGETQYF
TRBV28	NA	13	TRBJ1-2	NA	TGTGCCAGCAGTTTCGCGGTGTATGGTGGCTACACCTTC	CASSFAVYGGYTF
TRBV27	TRBD2	17	TRBJ2-7	NA	TGTGCCAGCAGTTTATCGAGGCTGGCGGGAGGGCCCTACGAGCAGTACTTC	CASSLSRLAGGPYEQYF
TRBV29-1	TRBD2	15	TRBJ2-1	NA	TGCAGCGTTGATGGGGGACTAGCGGTCAACAATGAGCAGTTCTTC	CSVDGGLAVNNEQFF
TRBV5-1	NA	17	TRBJ1-4	NA	TGCGCCAGCAGCTTTTACGAACCCGGTGCAACTAATGAAAAACTGTTTTTT	CASSFYEPGATNEKLFF
TRBV29-1	TRBD1	14	TRBJ2-1	NA	TGCAGCGGAAACAGGGGTCGCCCCTACAATGAGCAGTTCTTC	CSGNRGRPYNEQFF
TRBV5-6	TRBD1	14	TRBJ2-1	NA	TGTGCCAGCAGCTTGCGACAGGGGTACAATGAGCAGTTCTTC	CASSLRQGYNEQFF
TRBV9	TRBD2	19	TRBJ2-2	NA	TGTGCCAGCAGCGCTCTCGTCCGACTAGCGGGAGGGAGGGCCGGGGAGCTGTTTTTT	CASSALVRLAGGRAGELFF
TRBV7-2	TRBD1	16	TRBJ1-5	NA	TGTGCCAGCAGCTTTGACGGAAGGGGGCGAATTCAGCCCCAGCATTTT	CASSFDGRGRIQPQHF
TRBV19	TRBD1	16	TRBJ1-5	NA	TGTGCCAGTAGTATGGAGGGGGGACAGGGCAATCAGCCCCAGCATTTT	CASSMEGGQGNQPQHF
TRBV11-3	NA	14	TRBJ2-7	NA	TGTGCCAGCAGCTTACGCGGGACCCACTACGAGCAGTACTTC	CASSLRGTHYEQYF
TRBV5-4	NA	15	TRBJ2-2	NA	TGTGCCAGCAGCCTGGAGCCCCGCGGCACCGGGGAGCTGTTTTTT	CASSLEPRGTGELFF
TRBV5-6	TRBD2	16	TRBJ2-1	NA	TGTGCCAGCAGCCCACCTAGGACTAGCGGGAGCTCCGAGCAGTTCTTC	CASSPPRTSGSSEQFF
TRBV19	NA	14	TRBJ1-2	once	TGTGCCAGTAGCCCATCGGTGGGGGGAGGTGGCTACACCTTC	CASSPSVGGGGYTF
TRBV14	NA	14	TRBJ2-7	NA	TGTGCCAGCAGCCAAGATCGCCAGACATACGAGCAGTACTTC	CASSQDRQTYEQYF
TRBV5-8	TRBD2	14	TRBJ2-1	NA	TGTGCCAGCAGCATCAAGACTAGCGGGAGTGAGCAGTTCTTC	CASSIKTSGSEQFF
TRBV28	TRBD1	21	TRBJ1-5	NA	TGTGCCAGCAGTTTATGCATAAAAAAAGAGACAGGGGACCATAGCAATCAGCCCCAGCATTTT	CASSLCIKKETGDHSNQPQHF
TRBV6-5	TRBD2	15	TRBJ2-1	NA	TGTGCCAGCAGCGTCACTTATAGCGGGGACAATGAGCAGTTCTTC	CASSVTYSGDNEQFF
TRBV20-1	NA	10	TRBJ2-1	once	TGCAGTGCTGTGACTGATGAGCAGTTCTTC	CSAVTDEQFF